Described below is a single TCR beta chain sequence and its context. This clone was detected only a few times. Its antigen is not yet known. No quality values exist for individual bases; no much larger clone is one base distant. The CDR3 runs 16 amino acids, cysteine and phenylalanine included. CDR3 DNA only is kept here, 48 bases in frame from base 1. At the junction V is shortened by 0 bases and J by 8 bases, with 17 bases in between. Reading the germline V gene gives CDR1 LGHNA and CDR2 YSLEER. The sample belongs to a study of STAT5B mutations in CD4+ large granular lymphocyte leukemia (dated by TCRdb to between 2021 and 2023). About the investigation overall: Among healthy controls, the CDR3 'QG' motif was associated with a particular HLA allele. The study compared the TCRbeta repertoires of patients with CD4+ T-cell large granular lymphocyte leukemia against the TCRbeta repertoires of healthy blood donors. The purity of purified fractions was confirmed by flow cytometry on FACSCanto II or FACSVerse to exceed 95% among lymphocytes. Overall results and qualifications from the work: The data were not HLA-matched, and the relatively small sample size could explain the higher clonality seen in CD4+ compared with CD8+ T-LGLL. TRBV06-family usage was enriched among the top patient clones (8/27) compared with healthy controls (2/35). CD4-sorted patient repertoires appeared more clonal than healthy CD4+ repertoires, and this difference persisted after removing the putative leukemic clones. Each patient's main leukemic clonotypes were private, but approximately 26% of these clonotypes showed up at low frequency in the non-leukemic repertoires of other patients.

TCRbeta rearrangements were sequenced from genomic DNA using the immunoSEQ assay at survey resolution. Concerning the study's data processing: In the TCR sequencing data, the lowest productive clonotype frequency that could be detected was 2.59 x 10-5. Only productive TCRbeta rearrangements, meaning sequences that were complete and in-frame, were kept for the analyses. Sample clonality was computed as Simpson clonality in the immunoSEQ Analyzer version 3.0. Clones were grouped by frequency into very rare, small, medium, large (1-20%) or hyperexpanded (>20%) categories. Generation probabilities were estimated with OLGA 1.2.3, V-gene circos plots were generated with VDJtools, specificities were searched for in VDJdb, and CDR3 motifs were identified with GLIPH. As stored in TCRdb, this immuneACCESS dataset retains in-frame rearrangements with V and J assigned. A fraction of the clones does not appear; measured against another copy, unresolved V genes explain less than half of the discrepancy, and the remainder lacks a known reason. V and J calls and clone size are those listed in that table; D and trimming were worked out from the DNA. The sample table contains 37,000 or so clones; only one count was recorded for roughly 80% of them. Clones ranked in the top ten supply around 3.5% of the sample.

The healthy controls were fewer than 45 blood donors, and the buffy coats of these donors were supplied by the Finnish Red Cross blood service. All TCR-sequenced material derived from peripheral blood: patient blood samples and healthy donor buffy coats. Ficoll-Hypaque gradient centrifugation was used to isolate peripheral blood mononuclear cells. CD4+ cells were purified magnetically from the buffy coats of healthy controls. The Gentra Puregene Cell and Tissue kit was used for genomic DNA extraction, and quantification was performed on a Qubit 2.0 fluorometer. The chain employs TRBV4-3 and TRBJ2-1; the D gene is perhaps TRBD1 or TRBD2, each of them matching over 5 bases. This receptor was obtained from a human donor in good health. The sample taken for sequencing was CD4+ T cells from blood buffy coats. The DNA sequence is TGCGCCAGCAGCCAAGATTTCCGGGGCGGGCGCGATGAGCAGTTCTTC. This translates into CASSQDFRGGRDEQFF.